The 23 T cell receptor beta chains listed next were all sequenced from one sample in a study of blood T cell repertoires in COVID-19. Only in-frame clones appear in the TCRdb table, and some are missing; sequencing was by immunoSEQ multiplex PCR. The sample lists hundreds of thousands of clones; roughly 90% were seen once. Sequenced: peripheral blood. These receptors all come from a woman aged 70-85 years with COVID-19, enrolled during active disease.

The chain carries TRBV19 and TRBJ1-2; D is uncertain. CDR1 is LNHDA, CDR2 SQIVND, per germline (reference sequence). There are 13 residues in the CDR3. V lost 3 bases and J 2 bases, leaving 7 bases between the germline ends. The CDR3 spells CASSIRENYGYTF. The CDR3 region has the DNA TGTGCCAGTAGTATCCGGGAAAACTATGGCTACACCTTC.

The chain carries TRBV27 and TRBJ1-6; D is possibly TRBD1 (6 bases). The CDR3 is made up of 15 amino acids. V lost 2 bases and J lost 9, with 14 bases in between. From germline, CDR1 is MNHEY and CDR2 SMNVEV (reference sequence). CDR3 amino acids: CASSLNWGQGSPLHF. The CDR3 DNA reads TGTGCCAGCAGTTTAAATTGGGGACAAGGTTCACCCCTCCACTTT.

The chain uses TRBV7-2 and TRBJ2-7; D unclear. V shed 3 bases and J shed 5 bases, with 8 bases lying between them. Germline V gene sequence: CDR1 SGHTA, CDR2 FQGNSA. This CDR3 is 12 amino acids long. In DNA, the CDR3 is TGTGCCAGCAGCTTTCGAGGTGACGAGCAGTACTTC. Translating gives CASSFRGDEQYF. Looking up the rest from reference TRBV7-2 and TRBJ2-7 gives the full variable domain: GAGVSQSPSNKVTEKGKDVELRCDPISGHTALYWYRQSLGQGLEFLIYFQGNSAPDKSGLPSDRFSAERTGGSVSTLTIQRTQQEDSAVYLCASSFRGDEQYFGPGTRLTVT.

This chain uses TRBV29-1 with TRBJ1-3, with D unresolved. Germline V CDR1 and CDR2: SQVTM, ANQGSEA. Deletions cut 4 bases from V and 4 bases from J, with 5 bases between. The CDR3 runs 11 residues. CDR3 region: CSVGAGNTIYF. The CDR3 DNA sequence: TGCAGCGTTGGAGCGGGAAACACCATATATTTT.

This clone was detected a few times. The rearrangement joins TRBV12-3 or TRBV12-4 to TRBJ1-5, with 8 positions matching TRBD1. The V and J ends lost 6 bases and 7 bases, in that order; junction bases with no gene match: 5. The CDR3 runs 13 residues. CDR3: CASSPTGGQPQHF. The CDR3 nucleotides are TGTGCCAGCAGCCCTACAGGGGGGCAGCCCCAGCATTTT.

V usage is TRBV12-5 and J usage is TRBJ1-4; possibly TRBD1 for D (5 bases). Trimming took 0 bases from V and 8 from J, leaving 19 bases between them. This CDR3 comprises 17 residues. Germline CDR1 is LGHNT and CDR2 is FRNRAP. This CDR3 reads CASGLVRPGGAKEKLFF. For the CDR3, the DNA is TGTGCTAGTGGTTTGGTACGACCGGGAGGGGCCAAAGAAAAACTGTTTTTT.

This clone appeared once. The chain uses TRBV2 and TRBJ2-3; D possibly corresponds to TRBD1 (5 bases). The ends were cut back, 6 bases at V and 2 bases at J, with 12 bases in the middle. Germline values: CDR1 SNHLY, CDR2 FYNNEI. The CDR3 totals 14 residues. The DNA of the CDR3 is TGTGCCAGCAGCCCTGACAGACTCACAGATACGCAGTATTTT. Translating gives CASSPDRLTDTQYF.

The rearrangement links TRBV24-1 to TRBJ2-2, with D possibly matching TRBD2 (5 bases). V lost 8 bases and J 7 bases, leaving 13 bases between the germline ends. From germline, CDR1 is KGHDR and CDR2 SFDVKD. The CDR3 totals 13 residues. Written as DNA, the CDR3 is TGTGCCACCAATTCACCCGGGGACGGGGAGCTGTTTTTT. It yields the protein CATNSPGDGELFF.

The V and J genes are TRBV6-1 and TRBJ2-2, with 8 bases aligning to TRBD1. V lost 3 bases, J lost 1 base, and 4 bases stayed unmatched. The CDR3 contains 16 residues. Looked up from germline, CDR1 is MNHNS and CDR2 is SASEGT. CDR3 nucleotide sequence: TGTGCCAGCAGTGATCGGGGACAGGAGAACACCGGGGAGCTGTTTTTT. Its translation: CASSDRGQENTGELFF.

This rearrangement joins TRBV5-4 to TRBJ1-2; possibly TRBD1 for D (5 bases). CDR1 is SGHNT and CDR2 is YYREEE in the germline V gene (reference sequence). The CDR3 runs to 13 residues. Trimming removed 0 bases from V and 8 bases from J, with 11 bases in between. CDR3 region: CASSLVGGTGYTF. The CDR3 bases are TGTGCCAGCAGCTTGGTCGGGGGAACCGGCTACACCTTC. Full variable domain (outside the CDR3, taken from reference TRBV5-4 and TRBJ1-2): ETGVTQSPTHLIKTRGQQVTLRCSSQSGHNTVSWYQQALGQGPQFIFQYYREEENGRGNFPPRFSGLQFPNYSSELNVNALELDDSALYLCASSLVGGTGYTFGSGTRLTVV.

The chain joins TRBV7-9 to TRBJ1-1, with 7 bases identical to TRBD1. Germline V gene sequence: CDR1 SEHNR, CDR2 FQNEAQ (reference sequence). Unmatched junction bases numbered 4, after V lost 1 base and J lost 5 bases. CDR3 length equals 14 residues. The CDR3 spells CASSLDRGDTEAFF. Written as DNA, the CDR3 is TGTGCCAGCAGCTTAGACAGGGGCGATACTGAAGCTTTCTTT. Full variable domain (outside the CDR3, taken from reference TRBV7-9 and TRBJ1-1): DTGVSQNPRHKITKRGQNVTFRCDPISEHNRLYWYRQTLGQGPEFLTYFQNEAQLEKSRLLSDRFSAERPKGSFSTLEIQRTEQGDSAMYLCASSLDRGDTEAFFGQGTRLTVV.

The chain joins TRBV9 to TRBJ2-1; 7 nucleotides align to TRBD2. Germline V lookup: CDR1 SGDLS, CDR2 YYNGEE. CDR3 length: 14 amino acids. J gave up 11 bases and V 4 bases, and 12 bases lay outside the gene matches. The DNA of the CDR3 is TGTGCCAGCAGCTCCTCAAGGGACGGGGGGAAGCAGTTCTTC. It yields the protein CASSSSRDGGKQFF.

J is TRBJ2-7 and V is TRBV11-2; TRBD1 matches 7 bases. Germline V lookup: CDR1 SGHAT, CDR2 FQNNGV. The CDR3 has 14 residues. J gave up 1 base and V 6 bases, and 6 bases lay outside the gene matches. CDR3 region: CASRLSRGSYEQYF. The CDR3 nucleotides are TGTGCCAGCAGATTGAGCAGGGGGTCCTACGAGCAGTACTTC.

This chain's CDR3 is CASSEELGTALGDEQFF. Here the CDR3 DNA reads TGTGCCAGCAGTGAAGAGTTAGGGACAGCCCTTGGGGATGAGCAGTTCTTC. This rearrangement joins TRBV6-1 to TRBJ2-1, with 7 bases lining up with TRBD1. Germline V CDR1 and CDR2: MNHNS, SASEGT. This CDR3 has 17 residues. V shed 1 base, J shed 8 bases, and the junction held 14 bases outside the gene matches.

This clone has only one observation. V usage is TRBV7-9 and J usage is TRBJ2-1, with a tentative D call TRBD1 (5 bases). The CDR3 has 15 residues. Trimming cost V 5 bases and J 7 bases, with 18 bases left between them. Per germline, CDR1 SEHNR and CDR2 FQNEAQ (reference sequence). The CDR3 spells CASSRLSMDKNEQFF. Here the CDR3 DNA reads TGTGCCAGCAGCCGCCTGTCCATGGACAAGAATGAGCAGTTCTTC.

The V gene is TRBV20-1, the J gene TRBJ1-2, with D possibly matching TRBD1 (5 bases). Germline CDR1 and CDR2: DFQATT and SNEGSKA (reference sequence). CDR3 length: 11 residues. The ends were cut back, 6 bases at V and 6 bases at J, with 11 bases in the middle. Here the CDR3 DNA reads TGCAGTGCCAGGGATCTCGATGGCTACACCTTC. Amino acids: CSARDLDGYTF.

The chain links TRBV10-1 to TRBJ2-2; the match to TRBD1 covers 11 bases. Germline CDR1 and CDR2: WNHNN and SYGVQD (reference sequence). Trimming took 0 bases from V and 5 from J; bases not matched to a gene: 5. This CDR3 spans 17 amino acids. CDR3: CASSESRGQGATGELFF. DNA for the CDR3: TGCGCCAGCAGTGAGTCGAGAGGACAGGGGGCGACCGGGGAGCTGTTTTTT.

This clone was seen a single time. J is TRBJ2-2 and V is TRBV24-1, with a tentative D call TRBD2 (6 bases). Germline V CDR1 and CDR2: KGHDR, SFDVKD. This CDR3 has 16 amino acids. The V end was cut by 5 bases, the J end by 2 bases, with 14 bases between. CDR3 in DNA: TGTGCCACCAGTGGCTCCGGGACTTCTAACACCGGGGAGCTGTTTTTT. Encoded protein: CATSGSGTSNTGELFF.

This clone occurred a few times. The CDR3 bases are TGTGCTAGTGGTTGGGGAGGGAATCAGCCCCAGCATTTT. It is translated as CASGWGGNQPQHF. The chain has TRBV12-5 and TRBJ1-5; D unclear. The CDR3 is 13 amino acids. Germline V gene data show CDR1 as LGHNT and CDR2 as FRNRAP. Trimming took off 4 bases at V and 4 bases at J, with 8 bases between the two ends.

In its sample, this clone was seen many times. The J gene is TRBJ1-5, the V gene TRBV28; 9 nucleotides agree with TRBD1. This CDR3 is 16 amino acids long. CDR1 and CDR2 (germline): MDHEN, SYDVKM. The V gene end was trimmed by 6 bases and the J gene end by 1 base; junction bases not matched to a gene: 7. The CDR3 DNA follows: TGTGCCAGCAGCTTTAACAGGGGGCTGAGCAATCAGCCCCAGCATTTT. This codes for CASSFNRGLSNQPQHF.

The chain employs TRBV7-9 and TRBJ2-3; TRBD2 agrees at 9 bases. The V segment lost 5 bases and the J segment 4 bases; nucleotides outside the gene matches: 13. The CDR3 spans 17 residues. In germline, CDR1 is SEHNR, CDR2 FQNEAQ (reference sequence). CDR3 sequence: CASSPGIGGGAPDTQYF. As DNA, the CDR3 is TGTGCCAGCAGCCCGGGGATTGGCGGGGGGGCCCCAGATACGCAGTATTTT.

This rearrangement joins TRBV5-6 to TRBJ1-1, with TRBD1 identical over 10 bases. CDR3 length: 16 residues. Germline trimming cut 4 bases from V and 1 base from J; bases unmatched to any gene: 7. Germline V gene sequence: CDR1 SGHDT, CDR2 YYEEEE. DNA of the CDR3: TGTGCCAGCAGCCCGGGACAGGGGATACGGAACACTGAAGCTTTCTTT. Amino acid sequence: CASSPGQGIRNTEAFF.

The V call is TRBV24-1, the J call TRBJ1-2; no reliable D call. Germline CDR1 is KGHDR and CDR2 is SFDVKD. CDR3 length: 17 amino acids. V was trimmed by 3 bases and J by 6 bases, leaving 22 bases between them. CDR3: CATSDASSIGSLDGYTF. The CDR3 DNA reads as TGTGCCACCAGTGATGCCTCATCTATTGGTAGCCTCGATGGCTACACCTTC.